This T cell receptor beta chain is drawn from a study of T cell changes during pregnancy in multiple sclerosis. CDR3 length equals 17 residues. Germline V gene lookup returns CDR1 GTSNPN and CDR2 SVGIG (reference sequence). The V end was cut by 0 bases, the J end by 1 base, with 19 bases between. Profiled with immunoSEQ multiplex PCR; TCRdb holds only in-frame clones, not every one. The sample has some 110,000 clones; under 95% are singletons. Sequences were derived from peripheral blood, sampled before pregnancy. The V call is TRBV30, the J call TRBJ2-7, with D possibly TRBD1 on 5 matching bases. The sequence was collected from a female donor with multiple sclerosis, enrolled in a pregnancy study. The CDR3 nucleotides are TGTGCCTGGAGTGTACTGCAGGGCGAGCTAGGGTCCTACGAGCAGTACTTC. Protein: CAWSVLQGELGSYEQYF.